This T cell receptor beta chain was obtained from a study of cytomegalovirus exposure and HLA in healthy donors. This CDR3 has 13 amino acids. V shed 0 bases and J shed 2 bases, with 5 bases lying between them. CDR1 and CDR2 (germline): SGDLS, YYNGEE. In the PCR, 60 Vbeta and 13 Jbeta primers were used. Data came from immunoSEQ multiplex PCR; TCRdb stores just in-frame clones and leaves some out. The table records 110,000 to 150,000 clones, approximately 70% of them present only once. The source is a woman aged 60 to 75 in good health and CMV-seropositive. V gene TRBV9 combines with J gene TRBJ1-2; D uncertain. Sequenced sample: PBMCs. CDR3 sequence (DNA): TGTGCCAGCAGCGTAGCACAGAACTATGGCTACACCTTC. This sequence encodes CASSVAQNYGYTF.